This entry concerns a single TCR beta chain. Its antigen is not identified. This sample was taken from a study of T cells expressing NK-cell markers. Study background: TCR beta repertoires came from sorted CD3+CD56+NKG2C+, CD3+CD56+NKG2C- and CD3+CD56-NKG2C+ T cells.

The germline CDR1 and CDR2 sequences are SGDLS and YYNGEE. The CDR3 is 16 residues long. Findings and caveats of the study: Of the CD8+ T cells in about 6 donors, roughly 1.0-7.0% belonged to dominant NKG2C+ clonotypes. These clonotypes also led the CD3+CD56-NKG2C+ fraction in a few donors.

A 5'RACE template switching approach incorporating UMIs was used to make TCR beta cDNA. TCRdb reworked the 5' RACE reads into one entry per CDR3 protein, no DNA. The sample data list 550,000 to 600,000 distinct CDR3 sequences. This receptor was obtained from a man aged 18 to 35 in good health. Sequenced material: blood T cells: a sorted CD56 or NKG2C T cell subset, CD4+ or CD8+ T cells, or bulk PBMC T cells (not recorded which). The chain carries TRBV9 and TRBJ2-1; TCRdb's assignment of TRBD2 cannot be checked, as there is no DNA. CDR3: CASSVGDLPTYNEQFF.